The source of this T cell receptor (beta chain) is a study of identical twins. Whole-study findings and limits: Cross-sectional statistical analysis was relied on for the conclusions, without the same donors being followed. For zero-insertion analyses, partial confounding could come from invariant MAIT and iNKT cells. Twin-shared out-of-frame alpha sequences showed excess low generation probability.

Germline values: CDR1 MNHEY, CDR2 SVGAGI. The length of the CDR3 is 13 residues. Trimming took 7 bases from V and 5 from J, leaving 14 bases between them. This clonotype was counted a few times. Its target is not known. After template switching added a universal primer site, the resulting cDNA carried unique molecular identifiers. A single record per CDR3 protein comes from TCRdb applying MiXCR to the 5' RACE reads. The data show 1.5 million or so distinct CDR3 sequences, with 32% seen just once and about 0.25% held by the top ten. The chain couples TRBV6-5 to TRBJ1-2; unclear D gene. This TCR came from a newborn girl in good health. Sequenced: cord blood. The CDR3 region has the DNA TGTGCCAGCAAAGTAGGGCAGGCTTATGGCTACACCTTC. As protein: CASKVGQAYGYTF.